Shown below are 13 T cell receptor beta chains from a single sample sequenced in a study of shared clonotypes between healthy human individuals. The table came from immunoSEQ multiplex PCR; TCRdb's copy has only in-frame clones and leaves some out. The sample lists about 1.1 million clones, 60% to 80% seen once, with roughly 0.82% in the top ten. Sequences were obtained from memory CD4+ T cells from PBMCs. Subset in this sample: CD45RA-negative fraction. These receptors came from a man aged 18 to 29 in good health. Some clones in this sample may be carry-over from other donors' samples.

This clone was detected only once. The chain uses TRBV2 and TRBJ2-3; 10 nucleotides match TRBD2. The CDR3 sequence is 15 residues long. Looked up from germline, CDR1 is SNHLY and CDR2 is FYNNEI. Unmatched junction bases numbered 3, after V lost 5 bases and J lost 1 base. The CDR3 nucleotides read TGTGCCAGCAGTTATCTAGCGGGAGGCACAGATACGCAGTATTTT. Its translation is CASSYLAGGTDTQYF. Combining the CDR3 with reference TRBV2 and TRBJ2-3 gives the whole variable domain EPEVTQTPSHQVTQMGQEVILRCVPISNHLYFYWYRQILGQKVEFLVSFYNNEISEKSEIFDDQFSVERPDGSNFTLKIRSTKLEDSAMYFCASSYLAGGTDTQYFGPGTRLTVL.

The V and J genes are TRBV19 and TRBJ1-5, with D unresolved. Trimming removed 4 bases from V and 5 bases from J, with 12 bases in between. The CDR3 is 14 amino acids. Germline CDR1 and CDR2: LNHDA and SQIVND (reference sequence). This CDR3 reads CASSTRTADQPQHF. Written as DNA, the CDR3 is TGTGCCAGTAGTACCCGGACGGCGGATCAGCCCCAGCATTTT.

CDR3 sequence: CASSRLKYTEAFF. CDR3 nucleotides: TGTGCCAGCTCACGCCTCAAGTACACTGAAGCTTTCTTT. The chain couples TRBV18 to TRBJ1-1; D is undetermined. The length of the CDR3 is 13 residues. Germline loops: CDR1 KGHSH, CDR2 LQKENI. V was shortened by 4 bases and J by 3 bases, with 9 bases between the two germline ends.

As regards this clone: A far larger clone is one base from this, pointing to a likely read error. J is TRBJ1-2 and V is TRBV7-9; TRBD1 is a possible D gene (5 bases). The germline CDR1 and CDR2 sequences are SEHNR and FQNEAQ (reference sequence). The CDR3 covers 12 residues. CDR3 coding DNA: TGTGTCAGCAGCTTCGACAGCTATGGCTACACCTTC. It is translated as CVSSFDSYGYTF.

This sequence joins TRBV5-1 and TRBJ2-2; D ambiguous. Germline loops: CDR1 SGHRS, CDR2 YFSETQ. The CDR3 extends over 14 amino acids. The V end lost 4 bases, the J end lost 6 bases, and 13 bases lay between the germline ends. CDR3 sequence (DNA): TGCGCCAGCAGCCCCGGGCTGAGCGCCGGGGAGCTGTTTTTT. Translated: CASSPGLSAGELFF.

The CDR3 sequence: CAWSGGVGEKLFF. The DNA for the CDR3 is TGTGCCTGGAGTGGCGGGGTGGGTGAAAAACTGTTTTTT. The V call is TRBV30, the J call TRBJ1-4, with D unresolved. This CDR3 spans 13 amino acids. V was shortened by 1 base and J by 7 bases, with 10 bases between the two germline ends. Looked up from germline, CDR1 is GTSNPN and CDR2 is SVGIG (reference sequence).

Notes on this clone: At the DNA level, this CDR3 is encoded by other sequences in the same sample as well. J is TRBJ2-3 and V is TRBV28; 10 positions agree with TRBD2. Trimming cost V 5 bases and J 1 base; bases outside gene matches: 3. Germline V gene sequence: CDR1 MDHEN, CDR2 SYDVKM. The CDR3 is 15 residues long. CDR3 amino acids: CASSLAGVGTDTQYF. Here the CDR3 DNA reads TGTGCCAGCAGTCTAGCGGGAGTAGGCACAGATACGCAGTATTTT.

The V and J genes are TRBV28 and TRBJ2-3, with D unclear. The V and J ends lost 2 bases and 6 bases respectively, with 15 bases between them. The CDR3 runs 15 residues. Germline CDR1 reads MDHEN; CDR2 reads SYDVKM. Here the CDR3 DNA reads TGTGCCAGCAGTTTAAGGGCGGTGGGTCTGGATACGCAGTATTTT. Its translation: CASSLRAVGLDTQYF.

This clone appeared once. Germline is not matched at one junction end, which may reflect a read error. The V call is TRBV6-6, the J call TRBJ2-1, with TRBD2 matching over 8 bases. Germline lookup yields CDR1 MNHNY and CDR2 SVGAGI (reference sequence). This CDR3 contains 12 residues. The CDR3 region is CAGSGSGNEQFF. In nucleotides, the CDR3 is TGTGCCGGCAGCGGGAGTGGCAATGAGCAGTTCTTC.

J is TRBJ1-1 and V is TRBV11-3; unclear D gene. The CDR3 runs 13 residues. Germline loops: CDR1 SGHNT, CDR2 YENEEA. With 5 bases removed from V and 0 bases from J, the gap between germline ends came to 7 bases. The CDR3 region has the DNA TGTGCCAGCAGCCGAGAAGTGAACACTGAAGCTTTCTTT. It specifies CASSREVNTEAFF.

CDR3 coding DNA: TGTGCCAGCAGCCCTCCGGGCTCTGGGGCCAACGTCCTGACTTTC. Its protein is CASSPPGSGANVLTF. The chain joins TRBV9 to TRBJ2-6; the D is unclear. V lost 4 bases and J 0 bases, leaving 8 bases between the germline ends. The CDR3 consists of 15 residues. Germline loops: CDR1 SGDLS, CDR2 YYNGEE.

The chain's CDR3 is CASSSGNRGSTGELFF. In nucleotides, the CDR3 is TGTGCCAGCAGTTCGGGGAACAGGGGGTCGACCGGGGAGCTGTTTTTT. This rearrangement joins TRBV25-1 to TRBJ2-2, with 8 bases matching TRBD1. Germline assignment: CDR1 MGHDK and CDR2 SYGVNS. Trimming took 5 bases from V and 5 from J; bases not matched to a gene: 10. This CDR3 has 16 residues.

The CDR3 loop is CASSLVPDTYEQYF. CDR3 DNA: TGCGCCAGCAGCTTGGTACCGGACACTTACGAGCAGTACTTC. The genes are TRBV5-1 and TRBJ2-7; a possible D gene is TRBD1 (5 bases). CDR3 size: 14 residues. The V and J ends lost 0 bases and 4 bases respectively, with 11 bases between them. The germline V gene has CDR1 SGHRS and CDR2 YFSETQ. The complete variable domain, with remaining parts taken from reference TRBV5-1 and TRBJ2-7, reads KAGVTQTPRYLIKTRGQQVTLSCSPISGHRSVSWYQQTPGQGLQFLFEYFSETQRNKGNFPGRFSGRQFSNSRSEMNVSTLELGDSALYLCASSLVPDTYEQYFGPGTRLTVT.